In its sample, the clone carrying this TCR beta chain was seen once. The data were obtained in a study of shared clonotypes between healthy human individuals. Profiling relied on immunoSEQ multiplex PCR, and the TCRdb table lists in-frame clones only, not all of them. In the table there are approximately 470,000 clones, almost 80% of which are singletons. Germline-derived CDR1 and CDR2 are LGHNA and YNFKEQ. The CDR3 contains 15 residues. With 4 bases removed from V and 4 bases from J, the gap between germline ends came to 15 bases. The chain couples TRBV4-2 to TRBJ2-3; D remains ambiguous. The sequence was obtained from a woman between 40 and 55 years old in good health. Some clones in this sample may be carry-over from other donors' samples. Specimen: PBMCs. In DNA form, the CDR3 reads TGTGCCAGCAGCCCCCGGACGCACCTCCCAGATACGCAGTATTTT. It specifies CASSPRTHLPDTQYF.